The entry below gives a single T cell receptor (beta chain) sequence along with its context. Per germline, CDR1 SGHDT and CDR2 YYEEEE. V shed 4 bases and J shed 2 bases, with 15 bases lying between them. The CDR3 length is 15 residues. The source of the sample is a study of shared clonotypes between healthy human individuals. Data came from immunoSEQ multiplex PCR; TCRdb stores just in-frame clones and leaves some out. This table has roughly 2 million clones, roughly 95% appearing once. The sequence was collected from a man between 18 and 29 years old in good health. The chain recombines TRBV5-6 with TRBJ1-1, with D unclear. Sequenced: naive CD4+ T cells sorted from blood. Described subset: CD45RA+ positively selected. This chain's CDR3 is CASSTQGHGNTEAFF. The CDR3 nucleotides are TGTGCCAGCAGCACCCAAGGTCACGGCAACACTGAAGCTTTCTTT.